This T cell receptor beta chain was sequenced in a study of blood T cell repertoires in COVID-19. With 6 bases removed from V and 4 bases from J, the gap between germline ends came to 12 bases. CDR3 size: 13 residues. Original methodology: Nucleated cell number was recorded as an estimate derived from reference gene primer amplification. Sequencing was performed with immunoSEQ multiplex PCR; in TCRdb, only in-frame clones are kept and a portion is missing. That table supplies the V and J calls and clone size; D and trimming were determined from the DNA. The table records about 100,000 clones, 81% of them present only once.

Material: peripheral blood. The gene calls are TRBV12-3 or TRBV12-4 and TRBJ1-2; a possible D gene is TRBD1 (5 bases). This clonotype was sampled from an elderly man with COVID-19, enrolled during active disease. CDR3 region: CASSPDSAYGYTF. DNA for the CDR3: TGTGCCAGCAGCCCAGACAGCGCCTATGGCTACACCTTC.